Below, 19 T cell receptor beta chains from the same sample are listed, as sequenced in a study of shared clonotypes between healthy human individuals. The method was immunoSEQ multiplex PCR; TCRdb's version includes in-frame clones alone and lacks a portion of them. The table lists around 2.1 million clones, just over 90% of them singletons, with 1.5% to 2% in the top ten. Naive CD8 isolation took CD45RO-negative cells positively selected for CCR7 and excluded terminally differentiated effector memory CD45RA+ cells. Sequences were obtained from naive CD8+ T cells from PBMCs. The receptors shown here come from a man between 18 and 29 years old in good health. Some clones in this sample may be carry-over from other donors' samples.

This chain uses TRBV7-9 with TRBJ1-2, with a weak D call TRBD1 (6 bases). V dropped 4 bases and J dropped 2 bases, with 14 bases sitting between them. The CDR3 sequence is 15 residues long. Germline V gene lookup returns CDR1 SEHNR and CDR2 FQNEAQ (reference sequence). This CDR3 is CASSSTSQGNYGYTF. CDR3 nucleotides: TGTGCCAGCAGCTCCACCTCCCAGGGGAACTATGGCTACACCTTC.

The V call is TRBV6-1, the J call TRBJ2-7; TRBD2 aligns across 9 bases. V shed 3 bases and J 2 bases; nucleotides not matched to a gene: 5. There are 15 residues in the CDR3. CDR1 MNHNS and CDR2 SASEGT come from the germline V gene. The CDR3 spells CASSEKLAGAYEQYF. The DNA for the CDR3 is TGTGCCAGCAGTGAGAAATTAGCGGGAGCCTACGAGCAGTACTTC.

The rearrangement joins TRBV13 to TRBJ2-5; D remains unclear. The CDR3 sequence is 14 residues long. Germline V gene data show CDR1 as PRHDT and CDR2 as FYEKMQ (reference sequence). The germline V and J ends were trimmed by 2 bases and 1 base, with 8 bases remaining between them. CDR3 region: CASSLREFQETQYF. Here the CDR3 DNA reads TGTGCCAGCAGCTTACGCGAGTTCCAAGAGACCCAGTACTTC.

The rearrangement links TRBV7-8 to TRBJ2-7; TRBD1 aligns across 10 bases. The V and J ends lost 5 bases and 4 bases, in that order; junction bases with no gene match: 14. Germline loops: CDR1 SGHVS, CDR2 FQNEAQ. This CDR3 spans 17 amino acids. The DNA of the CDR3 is TGTGCCAGCAGCCGCCCTCGCTGGGGACAGGGGTTGTACGAGCAGTACTTC. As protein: CASSRPRWGQGLYEQYF.

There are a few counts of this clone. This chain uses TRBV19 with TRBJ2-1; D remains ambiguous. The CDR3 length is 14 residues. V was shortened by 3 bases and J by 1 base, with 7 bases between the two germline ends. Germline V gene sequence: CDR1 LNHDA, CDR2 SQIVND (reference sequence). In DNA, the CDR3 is TGTGCCAGTAGTATCTTACCGTCCTACAATGAGCAGTTCTTC. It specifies CASSILPSYNEQFF. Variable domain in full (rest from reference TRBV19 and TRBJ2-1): DGGITQSPKYLFRKEGQNVTLSCEQNLNHDAMYWYRQDPGQGLRLIYYSQIVNDFQKGDIAEGYSVSREKKESFPLTVTSAQKNPTAFYLCASSILPSYNEQFFGPGTRLTVL.

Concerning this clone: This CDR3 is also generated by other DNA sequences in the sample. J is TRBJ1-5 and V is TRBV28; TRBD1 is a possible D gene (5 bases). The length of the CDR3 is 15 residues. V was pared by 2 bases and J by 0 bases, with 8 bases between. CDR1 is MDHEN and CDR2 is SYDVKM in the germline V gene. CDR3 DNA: TGTGCCAGCAGTTTAGCCAGGGTTAGCAATCAGCCCCAGCATTTT. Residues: CASSLARVSNQPQHF.

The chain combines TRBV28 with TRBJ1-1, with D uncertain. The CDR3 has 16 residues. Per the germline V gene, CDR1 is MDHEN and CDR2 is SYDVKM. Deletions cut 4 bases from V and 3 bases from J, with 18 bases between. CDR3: CASSYVLTGPDTEAFF. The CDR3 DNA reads TGTGCCAGCAGTTACGTCCTCACGGGCCCGGACACTGAAGCTTTCTTT.

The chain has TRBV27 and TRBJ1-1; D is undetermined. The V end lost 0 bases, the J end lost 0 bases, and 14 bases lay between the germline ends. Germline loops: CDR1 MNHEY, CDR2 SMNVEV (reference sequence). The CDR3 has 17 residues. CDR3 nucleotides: TGTGCCAGCAGTTTATCTGCCCCGCCGTTACTGAACACTGAAGCTTTCTTT. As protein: CASSLSAPPLLNTEAFF.

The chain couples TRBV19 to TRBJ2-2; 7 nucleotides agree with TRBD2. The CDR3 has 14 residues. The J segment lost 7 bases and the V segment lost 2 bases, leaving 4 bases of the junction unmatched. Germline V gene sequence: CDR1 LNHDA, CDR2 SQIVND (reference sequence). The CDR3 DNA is TGTGCCAGTAGTATATACGAGCGGGACGGGGAGCTGTTTTTT. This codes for CASSIYERDGELFF.

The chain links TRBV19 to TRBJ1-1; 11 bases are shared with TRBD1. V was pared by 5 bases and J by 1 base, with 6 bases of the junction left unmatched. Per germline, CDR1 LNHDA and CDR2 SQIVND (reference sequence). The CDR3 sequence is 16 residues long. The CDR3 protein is CASSLWTGGENTEAFF. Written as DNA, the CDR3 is TGTGCCAGTAGTCTGTGGACAGGGGGCGAGAACACTGAAGCTTTCTTT.

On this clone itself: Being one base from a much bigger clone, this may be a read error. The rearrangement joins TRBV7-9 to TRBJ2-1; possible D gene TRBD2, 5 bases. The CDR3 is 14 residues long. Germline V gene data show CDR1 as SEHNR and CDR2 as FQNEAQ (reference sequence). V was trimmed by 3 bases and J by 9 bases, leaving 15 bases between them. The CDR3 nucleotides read TGTGCCAGCAGCTTCCTGGAGGCCTGGGGTGAGCAGTTCTTC. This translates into CASSFLEAWGEQFF.

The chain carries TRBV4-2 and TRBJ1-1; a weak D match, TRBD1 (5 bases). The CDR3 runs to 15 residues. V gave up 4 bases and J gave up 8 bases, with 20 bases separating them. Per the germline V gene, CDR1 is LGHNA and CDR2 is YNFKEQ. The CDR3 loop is CASSRTRTDAGEAFF. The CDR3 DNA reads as TGTGCCAGCAGCCGGACTCGGACCGACGCAGGGGAAGCTTTCTTT.

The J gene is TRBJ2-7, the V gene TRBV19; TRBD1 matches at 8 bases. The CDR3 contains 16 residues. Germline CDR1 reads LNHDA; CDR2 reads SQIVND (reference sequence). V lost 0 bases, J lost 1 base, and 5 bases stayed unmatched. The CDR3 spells CASSIELTGGSYEQYF. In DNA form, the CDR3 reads TGTGCCAGTAGTATAGAGCTTACAGGGGGATCCTACGAGCAGTACTTC. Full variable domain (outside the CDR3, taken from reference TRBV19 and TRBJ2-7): DGGITQSPKYLFRKEGQNVTLSCEQNLNHDAMYWYRQDPGQGLRLIYYSQIVNDFQKGDIAEGYSVSREKKESFPLTVTSAQKNPTAFYLCASSIELTGGSYEQYFGPGTRLTVT.

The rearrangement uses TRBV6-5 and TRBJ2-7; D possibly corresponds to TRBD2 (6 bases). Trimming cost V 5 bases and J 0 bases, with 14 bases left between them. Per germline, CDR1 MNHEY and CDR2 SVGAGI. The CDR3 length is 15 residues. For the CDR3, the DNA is TGTGCCAGCAGTCCCGGGGCGGGATTCTCCTACGAGCAGTACTTC. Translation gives CASSPGAGFSYEQYF.

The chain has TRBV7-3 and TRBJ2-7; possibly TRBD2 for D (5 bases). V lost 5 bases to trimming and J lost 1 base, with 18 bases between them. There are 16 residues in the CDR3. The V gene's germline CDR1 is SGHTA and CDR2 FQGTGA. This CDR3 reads CASSPTHGNPSYEQYF. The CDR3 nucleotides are TGTGCCAGCAGCCCTACTCACGGGAATCCGTCCTACGAGCAGTACTTC.

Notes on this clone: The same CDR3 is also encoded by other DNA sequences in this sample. The CDR3 sequence is CASSLVGGSYNEQFF. In nucleotides, the CDR3 is TGTGCCAGCAGCTTAGTGGGGGGTTCCTACAATGAGCAGTTCTTC. The V gene is TRBV11-2, the J gene TRBJ2-1; possible D gene TRBD2, 6 bases. Germline-derived CDR1 and CDR2 are SGHAT and FQNNGV. This CDR3 contains 15 residues. The germline V and J ends were trimmed by 1 base and 1 base, with 8 bases remaining between them.

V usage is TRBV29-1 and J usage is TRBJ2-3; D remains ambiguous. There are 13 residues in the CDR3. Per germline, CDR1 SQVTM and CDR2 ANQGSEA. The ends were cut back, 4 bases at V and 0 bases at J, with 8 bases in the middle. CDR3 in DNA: TGCAGCGTTGTTGACGGTAGCACAGATACGCAGTATTTT. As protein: CSVVDGSTDTQYF.

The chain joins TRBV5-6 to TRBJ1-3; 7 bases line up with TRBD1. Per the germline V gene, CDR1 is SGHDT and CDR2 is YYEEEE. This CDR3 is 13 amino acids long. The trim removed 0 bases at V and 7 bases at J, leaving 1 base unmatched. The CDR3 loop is CASSLVGGNTIYF. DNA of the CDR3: TGTGCCAGCAGCTTGGTAGGGGGCAACACCATATATTTT.

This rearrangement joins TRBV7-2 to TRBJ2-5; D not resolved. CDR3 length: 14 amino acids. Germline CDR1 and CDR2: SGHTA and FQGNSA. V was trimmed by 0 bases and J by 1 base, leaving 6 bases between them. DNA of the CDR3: TGTGCCAGCAGCTTAGCGATGGTCCAAGAGACCCAGTACTTC. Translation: CASSLAMVQETQYF.